Listed below are T cell receptor beta chains from one sample, sequenced in a study of patients and donors after allogeneic stem cell transplantation. TCRdb analysed the RT-PCR reads with MiXCR anew, one entry per CDR3 protein. Of a few hundred thousand distinct CDR3 sequences in the sample, around an eighth are singletons; the top ten hold around 10%. Sequenced material: blood, either unsorted or a sorted T cell fraction (not recorded which). The receptor set was obtained from a human donor who was either an allogeneic HSCT recipient or a stem cell or donor lymphocyte infusion donor (not recorded which). It is not recorded whose cells these are; they may come from a transplant donor. CDR3s include the opening cysteine and the closing phenylalanine or tryptophan. Each record gives: D gene, J gene, clone size, V gene, CDR3 protein, CDR3 DNA. The D gene is left open where the match is weak. Clone sizes are given selectively: once, few, many, or a class where the clone is expanded.

D gene: TRBD1
J gene: TRBJ1-1
clone size: -
V gene: TRBV7-8
CDR3 protein: CASSLRTGVGAEAFF
CDR3 DNA: TGTGCCAGCAGCTTAAGGACAGGGGTTGGGGCTGAAGCTTTCTTT

D gene: -
J gene: TRBJ2-1
clone size: few
V gene: TRBV3-1
CDR3 protein: CASSQLGAEQFF
CDR3 DNA: TGTGCCAGCAGCCAACTGGGCGCTGAGCAGTTCTTC

D gene: -
J gene: TRBJ1-1
clone size: -
V gene: TRBV19
CDR3 protein: CATSGAQAEAFF
CDR3 DNA: TGTGCGACCTCAGGGGCGCAAGCTGAAGCTTTCTTT

D gene: TRBD2
J gene: TRBJ2-1
clone size: -
V gene: TRBV11-3
CDR3 protein: CASSLVISTSVYNEQFF
CDR3 DNA: TGTGCCAGCAGCTTAGTAATATCGACTAGCGTCTACAATGAGCAGTTCTTC

D gene: TRBD1
J gene: TRBJ1-2
clone size: few
V gene: TRBV5-1
CDR3 protein: CASSRGDSTNYGYTF
CDR3 DNA: TGCGCCAGCAGCCGTGGGGACAGTACTAACTATGGCTACACCTTC

D gene: -
J gene: TRBJ2-7
clone size: many
V gene: TRBV20-1
CDR3 protein: CSASPGGWYEQYF
CDR3 DNA: TGCAGTGCTAGCCCAGGGGGGTGGTACGAGCAGTACTTC

D gene: -
J gene: TRBJ2-1
clone size: few
V gene: TRBV2
CDR3 protein: CASRAGVLNNEQFF
CDR3 DNA: TGTGCCAGCAGGGCCGGGGTCTTAAACAATGAGCAGTTCTTC

D gene: TRBD1
J gene: TRBJ1-6
clone size: -
V gene: TRBV27
CDR3 protein: CASRQGGADSPLHF
CDR3 DNA: TGTGCCAGCAGACAAGGGGGCGCGGATTCACCCCTCCACTTT

D gene: -
J gene: TRBJ1-1
clone size: many
V gene: TRBV12-3/TRBV12-4
CDR3 protein: CASSLYRAGTEAFF
CDR3 DNA: TGTGCCAGCAGTCTCTATCGGGCGGGTACTGAAGCTTTCTTT

D gene: -
J gene: TRBJ1-2
clone size: -
V gene: TRBV4-3
CDR3 protein: CASSQEIGLSGYTF
CDR3 DNA: TGCGCCAGCAGCCAAGAAATCGGACTTTCTGGCTACACCTTC

D gene: -
J gene: TRBJ2-2
clone size: -
V gene: TRBV12-3/TRBV12-4
CDR3 protein: CASKQGGGTGELFF
CDR3 DNA: TGTGCCAGCAAACAGGGTGGTGGCACCGGGGAGCTGTTTTTT

D gene: -
J gene: TRBJ2-7
clone size: few
V gene: TRBV6-5
CDR3 protein: CASSYTRSSAYEQYF
CDR3 DNA: TGTGCCAGCAGTTACACCCGTTCGTCCGCCTACGAGCAGTACTTC

D gene: -
J gene: TRBJ1-5
clone size: many
V gene: TRBV7-2
CDR3 protein: CASSLGGASNQPQHF
CDR3 DNA: TGTGCCAGCAGCTTAGGGGGGGCAAGCAATCAGCCCCAGCATTTT

D gene: -
J gene: TRBJ2-7
clone size: many
V gene: TRBV3-1
CDR3 protein: CASSQSGWSSYEQYF
CDR3 DNA: TGTGCCAGCAGCCAGAGTGGATGGAGCTCCTACGAGCAGTACTTC

D gene: -
J gene: TRBJ2-5
clone size: -
V gene: TRBV20-1
CDR3 protein: CSASDAGKPEETQYF
CDR3 DNA: TGCAGTGCTAGCGATGCGGGGAAACCGGAGGAGACCCAGTACTTC

D gene: -
J gene: TRBJ2-7
clone size: many
V gene: TRBV11-3
CDR3 protein: CASSLDVGSGPYEQYF
CDR3 DNA: TGTGCCAGCAGCTTAGACGTCGGTAGCGGACCCTACGAGCAGTACTTC

D gene: -
J gene: TRBJ2-1
clone size: -
V gene: TRBV7-9
CDR3 protein: CASSSGTSGPYNEQFF
CDR3 DNA: TGTGCCAGCAGCTCCGGGACATCGGGGCCCTACAATGAGCAGTTCTTC

D gene: -
J gene: TRBJ2-3
clone size: -
V gene: TRBV7-2
CDR3 protein: CASSPDREGPADTQYF
CDR3 DNA: TGTGCCAGCAGCCCCGACCGAGAGGGTCCCGCAGATACGCAGTATTTT

D gene: -
J gene: TRBJ2-1
clone size: -
V gene: TRBV12-3/TRBV12-4
CDR3 protein: CASSLGKRSRNEQFF
CDR3 DNA: TGTGCCAGCAGTTTAGGGAAAAGGAGTAGGAATGAGCAGTTCTTC

D gene: -
J gene: TRBJ1-1
clone size: -
V gene: TRBV19
CDR3 protein: CASSRGRRFANTEAFF
CDR3 DNA: TGTGCCAGTAGTAGGGGCAGGAGATTTGCGAACACTGAAGCTTTCTTT